The table lists the clone carrying this T cell receptor beta chain with a few counts. CDR3 length: 14 amino acids. Germline V gene lookup returns CDR1 DFQATT and CDR2 SNEGSKA (reference sequence). Germline trimming cut 6 bases from V and 5 bases from J; bases unmatched to any gene: 7. The data derive from a study of T cell repertoires in cytomegalovirus infection. Turning to the study itself: Public signatures in TCR beta pointed to CMV infection and matching HLA type.

TCRdb processed the reads anew with MiXCR; each CDR3 protein has one entry. The data hold roughly 760,000 distinct CDR3 sequences, with about 40% observed a single time. This chain uses TRBV20-1 with TRBJ2-4; 10 bases fit TRBD2. The sequencing sample was made of PBMCs. The receptor comes from a human donor in good health (CMV status not recorded). Some clones in this sample may be carry-over from other donors' samples. CDR3 nucleotide sequence: TGCAGTGCACACCGAGGACTAGCGGAAAACATTCAGTACTTC. It encodes CSAHRGLAENIQYF.